The T cell receptor (beta chain) described here comes from a study of OX40 agonist ivuxolimab in advanced cancers. Sequencing was performed with immunoSEQ multiplex PCR; in TCRdb, only in-frame clones are kept and a portion is missing. The table has tens of thousands of clones, 80% to 90% seen once. The CDR3 length is 13 residues. Trimming stripped 6 bases from V and 5 bases from J, with 11 bases between. Germline V lookup: CDR1 KGHSH, CDR2 LQKENI. This clone has only one observation. As yet, its antigen is unknown. Whole-study results and caveats: CD8+ T cells were the subset that, on average, had more expanded clones than CD4+.

The J gene is TRBJ1-5, the V gene TRBV18; D is perhaps TRBD1 (5 bases). The receptor comes from an adult with an advanced solid tumor such as melanoma, head and neck, liver or kidney cancer. The sequences come from CD4+ or CD8+ T cells sorted from blood, collected in a trial of the OX40 agonist ivuxolimab. CDR3 DNA: TGTGCCAGCTCGGGGGGGGAAGATCAGCCCCAGCATTTT. Its protein product is CASSGGEDQPQHF.